The 2 T cell receptor beta chains presented below share a single source sample, sequenced in a study of OX40 agonist ivuxolimab in advanced cancers. Produced via immunoSEQ multiplex PCR; TCRdb's table is partial and in-frame only. The sample records about 71,000 clones, 86% being singletons. This specimen consisted of CD4+ or CD8+ T cells sorted from blood, obtained in a trial of the OX40 agonist ivuxolimab. All receptors come from an adult with an advanced solid tumor such as melanoma, head and neck, liver or kidney cancer.

The chain has TRBV28 and TRBJ2-7, with D maybe TRBD1 (6 bases). The CDR3 spans 12 residues. V lost 8 bases, J lost 2 bases, and 10 bases lay in between. The germline V gene encodes CDR1 MDHEN and CDR2 SYDVKM. CDR3 amino acids: CASSGQPYEQYF. The CDR3 bases are TGTGCCAGCTCCGGACAGCCCTACGAGCAGTACTTC.

The chain joins TRBV6-9 to TRBJ2-7; the D gene is possibly TRBD2 (5 bases). The CDR3 totals 11 residues. Looked up from germline, CDR1 is MNHGY and CDR2 is SVAAGI. The ends were cut back, 3 bases at V and 7 bases at J, with 7 bases in the middle. CDR3 loop: CASSYGEEQYF. The CDR3 DNA follows: TGTGCCAGCAGTTACGGGGAAGAGCAGTACTTC.